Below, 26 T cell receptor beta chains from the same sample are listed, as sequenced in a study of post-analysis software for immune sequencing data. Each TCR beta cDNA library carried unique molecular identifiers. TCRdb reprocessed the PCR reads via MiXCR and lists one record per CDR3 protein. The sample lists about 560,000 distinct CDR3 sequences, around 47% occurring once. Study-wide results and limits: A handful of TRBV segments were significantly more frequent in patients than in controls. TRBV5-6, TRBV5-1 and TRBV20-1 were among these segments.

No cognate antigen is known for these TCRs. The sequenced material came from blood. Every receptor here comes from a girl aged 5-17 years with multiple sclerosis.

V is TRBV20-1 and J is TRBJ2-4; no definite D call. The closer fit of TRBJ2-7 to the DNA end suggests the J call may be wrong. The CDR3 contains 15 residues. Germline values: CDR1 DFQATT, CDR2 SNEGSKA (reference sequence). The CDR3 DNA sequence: TGCAGTGCTAGAGATGGGAAGCGTGTGGTTAACGAGCAGTACTTC. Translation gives CSARDGKRVVNEQYF.

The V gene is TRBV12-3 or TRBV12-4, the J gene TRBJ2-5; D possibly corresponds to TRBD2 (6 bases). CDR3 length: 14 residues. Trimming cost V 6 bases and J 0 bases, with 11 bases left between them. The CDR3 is CASRPRGYQETQYF. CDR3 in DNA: TGTGCCAGCAGACCACGGGGGTACCAAGAGACCCAGTACTTC.

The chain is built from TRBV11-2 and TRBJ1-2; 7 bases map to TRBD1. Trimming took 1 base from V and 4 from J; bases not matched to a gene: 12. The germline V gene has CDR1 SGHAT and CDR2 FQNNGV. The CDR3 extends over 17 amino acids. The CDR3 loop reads CASSLAPRGGSGYGYTF. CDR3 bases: TGTGCCAGCAGCTTAGCCCCCAGGGGGGGGTCCGGCTATGGCTACACCTTC. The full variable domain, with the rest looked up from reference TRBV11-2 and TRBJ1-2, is EAGVAQSPRYKIIEKRQSVAFWCNPISGHATLYWYQQILGQGPKLLIQFQNNGVVDDSQLPKDRFSAERLKGVDSTLKIQPAKLEDSAVYLCASSLAPRGGSGYGYTFGSGTRLTVV.

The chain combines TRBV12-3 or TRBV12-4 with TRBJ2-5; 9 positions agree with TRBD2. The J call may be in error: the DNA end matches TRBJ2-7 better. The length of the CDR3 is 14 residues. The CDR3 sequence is CASSLGLAGIEQYF. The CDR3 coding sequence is TGTGCCAGCAGTTTAGGGCTAGCGGGAATCGAGCAGTACTTC.

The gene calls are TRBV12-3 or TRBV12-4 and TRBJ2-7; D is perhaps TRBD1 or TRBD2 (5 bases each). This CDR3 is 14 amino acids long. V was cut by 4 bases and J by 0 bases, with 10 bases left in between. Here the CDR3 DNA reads TGTGCCAGCAGTTATGGGGGAATCTCCTACGAGCAGTACTTC. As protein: CASSYGGISYEQYF.

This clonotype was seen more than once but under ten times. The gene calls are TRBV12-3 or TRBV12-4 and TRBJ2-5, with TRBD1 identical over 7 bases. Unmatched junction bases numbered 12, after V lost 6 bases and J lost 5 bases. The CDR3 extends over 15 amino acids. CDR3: CASRITATGLETQYF. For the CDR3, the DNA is TGTGCCAGCAGGATTACCGCGACAGGGCTTGAGACCCAGTACTTC.

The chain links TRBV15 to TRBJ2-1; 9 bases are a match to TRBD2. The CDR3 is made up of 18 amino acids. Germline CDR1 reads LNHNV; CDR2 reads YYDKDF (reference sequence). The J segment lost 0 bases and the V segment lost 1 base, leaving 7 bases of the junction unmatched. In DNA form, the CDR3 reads TGTGCCACCAGCAGAGCAGGCGGGGGGGAGAGCTCCTACAATGAGCAGTTCTTC. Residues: CATSRAGGGESSYNEQFF.

The chain's CDR3 is CASTLRAEARKGSNEQFF. DNA for the CDR3: TGTGCCAGCACGTTACGGGCCGAGGCCCGTAAGGGGAGCAATGAGCAGTTCTTC. The rearrangement joins TRBV28 to TRBJ2-1; D assignment may be TRBD1 or TRBD2 (5 bases each). CDR1 is MDHEN and CDR2 is SYDVKM in the germline V gene. CDR3 length: 18 residues. V lost 7 bases, J lost 6 bases, and 28 bases lay in between.

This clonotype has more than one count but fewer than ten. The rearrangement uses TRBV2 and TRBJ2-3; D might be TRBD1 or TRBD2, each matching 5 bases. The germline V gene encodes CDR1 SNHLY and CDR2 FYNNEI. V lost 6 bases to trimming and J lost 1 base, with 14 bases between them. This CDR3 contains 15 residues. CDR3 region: CASRSRGARTDTQYF. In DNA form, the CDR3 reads TGTGCCAGCAGGTCCCGAGGGGCCCGCACAGATACGCAGTATTTT.

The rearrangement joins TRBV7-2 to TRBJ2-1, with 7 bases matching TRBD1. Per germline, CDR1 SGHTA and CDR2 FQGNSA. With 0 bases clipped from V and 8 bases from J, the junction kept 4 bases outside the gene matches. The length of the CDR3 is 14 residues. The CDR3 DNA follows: TGTGCCAGCAGCTTAGCGACAGGGATGCATGAGCAGTTCTTC. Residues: CASSLATGMHEQFF.

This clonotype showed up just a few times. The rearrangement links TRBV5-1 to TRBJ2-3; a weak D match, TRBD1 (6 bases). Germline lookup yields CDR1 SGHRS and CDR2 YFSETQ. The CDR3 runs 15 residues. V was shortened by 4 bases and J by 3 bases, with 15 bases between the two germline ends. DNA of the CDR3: TGCGCCAGCAGCCGTGGGGGCTCGGGAACAGATACGCAGTATTTT. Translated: CASSRGGSGTDTQYF.

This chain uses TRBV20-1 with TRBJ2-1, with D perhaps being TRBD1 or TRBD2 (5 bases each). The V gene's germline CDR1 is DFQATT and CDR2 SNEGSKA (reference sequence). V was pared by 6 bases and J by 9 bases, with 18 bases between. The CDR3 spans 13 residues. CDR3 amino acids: CSAPRGGFGEQFF. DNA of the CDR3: TGCAGTGCGCCTCGGGGCGGATTTGGTGAGCAGTTCTTC.

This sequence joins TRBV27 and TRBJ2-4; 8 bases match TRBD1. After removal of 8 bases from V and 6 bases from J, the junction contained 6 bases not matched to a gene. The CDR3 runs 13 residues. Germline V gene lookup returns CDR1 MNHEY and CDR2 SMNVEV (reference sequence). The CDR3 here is CASWQGASNIQYF. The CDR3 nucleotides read TGTGCCAGCTGGCAGGGGGCGTCAAACATTCAGTACTTC.

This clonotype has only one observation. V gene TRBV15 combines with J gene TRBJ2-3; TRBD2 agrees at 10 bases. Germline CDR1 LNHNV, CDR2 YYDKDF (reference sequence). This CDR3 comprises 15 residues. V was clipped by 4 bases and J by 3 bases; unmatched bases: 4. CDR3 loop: CATSTGTSVTDTQYF. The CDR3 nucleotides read TGTGCCACCAGCACAGGGACTAGCGTTACAGATACGCAGTATTTT.

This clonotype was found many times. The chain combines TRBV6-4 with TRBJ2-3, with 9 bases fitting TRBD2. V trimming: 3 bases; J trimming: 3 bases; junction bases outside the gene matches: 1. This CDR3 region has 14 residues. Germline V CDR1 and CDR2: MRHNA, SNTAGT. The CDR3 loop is CASSEGLATDTQYF. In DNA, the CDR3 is TGTGCCAGCAGTGAAGGACTAGCGACAGATACGCAGTATTTT.

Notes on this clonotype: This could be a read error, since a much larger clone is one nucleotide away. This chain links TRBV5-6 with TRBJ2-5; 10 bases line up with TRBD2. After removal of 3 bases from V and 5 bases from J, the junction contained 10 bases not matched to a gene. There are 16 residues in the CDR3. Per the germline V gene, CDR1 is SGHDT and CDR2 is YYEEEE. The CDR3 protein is CASSSGLAGVSETQYF. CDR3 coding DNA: TGTGCCAGCAGCTCGGGGCTAGCGGGAGTGTCGGAGACCCAGTACTTC. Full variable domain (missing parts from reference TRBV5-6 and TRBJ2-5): DAGVTQSPTHLIKTRGQQVTLRCSPKSGHDTVSWYQQALGQGPQFIFQYYEEEERQRGNFPDRFSGHQFPNYSSELNVNALLLGDSALYLCASSSGLAGVSETQYFGPGTRLLVL.

CDR3 nucleotide sequence: TGCAGTGCCCTCGGGACTAGAAGTCCCAATGAGCAGTTCTTC. Its protein is CSALGTRSPNEQFF. The chain combines TRBV20-1 with TRBJ2-1, with 8 positions matching TRBD2. This CDR3 has 14 amino acids. V dropped 6 bases and J dropped 6; count of bases not matched to a gene: 10. The germline gives CDR1 DFQATT, CDR2 SNEGSKA (reference sequence).

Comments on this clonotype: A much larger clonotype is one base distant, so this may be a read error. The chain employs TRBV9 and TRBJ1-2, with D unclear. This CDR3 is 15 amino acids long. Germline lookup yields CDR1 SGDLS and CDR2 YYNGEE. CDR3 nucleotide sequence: TGTGCCGGCAGCGTAGAGGCTACGCGAGGATATGGCTACACCTTC. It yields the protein CAGSVEATRGYGYTF.

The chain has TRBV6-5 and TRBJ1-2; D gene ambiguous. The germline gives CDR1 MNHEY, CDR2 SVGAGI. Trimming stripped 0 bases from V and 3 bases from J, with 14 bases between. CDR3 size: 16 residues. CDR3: CASSYSKAGLDYGYTF. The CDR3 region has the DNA TGTGCCAGCAGTTACTCGAAGGCGGGCCTGGACTATGGCTACACCTTC.

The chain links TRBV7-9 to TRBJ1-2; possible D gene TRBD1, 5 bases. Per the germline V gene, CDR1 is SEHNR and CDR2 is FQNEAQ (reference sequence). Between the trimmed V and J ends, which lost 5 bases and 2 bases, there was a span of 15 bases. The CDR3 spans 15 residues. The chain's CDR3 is CASSGGETANYGYTF. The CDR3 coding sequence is TGTGCCAGCAGCGGGGGTGAAACTGCCAACTATGGCTACACCTTC.

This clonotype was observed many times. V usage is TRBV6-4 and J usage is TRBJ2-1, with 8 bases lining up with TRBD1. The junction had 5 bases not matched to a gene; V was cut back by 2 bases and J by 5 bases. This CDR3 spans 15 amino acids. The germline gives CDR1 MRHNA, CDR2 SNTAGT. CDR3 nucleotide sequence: TGTGCCAGCAGTGACGGAAGGACAGGGAACAATGAGCAGTTCTTC. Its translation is CASSDGRTGNNEQFF.

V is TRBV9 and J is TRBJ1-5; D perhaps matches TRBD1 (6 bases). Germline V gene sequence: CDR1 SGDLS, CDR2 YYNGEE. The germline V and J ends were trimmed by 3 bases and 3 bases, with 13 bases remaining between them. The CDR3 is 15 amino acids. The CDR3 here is CASSAEGGLNQPQHF. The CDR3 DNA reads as TGTGCCAGCAGCGCCGAGGGGGGTCTCAATCAGCCCCAGCATTTT.

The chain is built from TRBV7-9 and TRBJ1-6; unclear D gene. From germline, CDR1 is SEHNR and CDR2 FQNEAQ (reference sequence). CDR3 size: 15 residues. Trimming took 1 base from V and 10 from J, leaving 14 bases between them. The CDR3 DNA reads TGTGCCAGCAGCTTAGACTCAGGCATAGGATCACCCCTCCACTTT. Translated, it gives CASSLDSGIGSPLHF.

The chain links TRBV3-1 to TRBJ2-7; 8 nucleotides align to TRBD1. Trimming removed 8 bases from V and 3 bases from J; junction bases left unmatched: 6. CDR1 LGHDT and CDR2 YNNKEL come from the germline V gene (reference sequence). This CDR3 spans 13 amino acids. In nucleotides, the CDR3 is TGTGCCAGCTTAATGACAGGGGACTACGAGCAGTACTTC. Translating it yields CASLMTGDYEQYF.

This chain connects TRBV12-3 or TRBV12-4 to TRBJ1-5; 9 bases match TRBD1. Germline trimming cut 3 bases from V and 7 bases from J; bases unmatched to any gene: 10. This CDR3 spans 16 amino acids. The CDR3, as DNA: TGTGCCAGCAGTTTCAGCCAGAACAGGGGGCACCAGCCCCAGCATTTT. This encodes CASSFSQNRGHQPQHF.

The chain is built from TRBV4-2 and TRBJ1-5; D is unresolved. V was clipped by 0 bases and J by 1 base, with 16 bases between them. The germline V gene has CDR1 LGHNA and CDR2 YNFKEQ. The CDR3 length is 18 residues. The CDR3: CASSQDRRVDGSNQPQHF. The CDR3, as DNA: TGTGCCAGCAGCCAAGATCGGCGTGTGGATGGGAGCAATCAGCCCCAGCATTTT.